This T cell receptor (beta chain) was documented in a study of OX40 agonist ivuxolimab in advanced cancers. Libraries were prepared by immunoSEQ multiplex PCR; TCRdb keeps only in-frame clonotypes and omits some of them. The sample yields 40,000 to 55,000 clones, about four fifths seen once. V lost 0 bases and J 5 bases, leaving 15 bases between the germline ends. The germline V gene has CDR1 MNHNY and CDR2 SVGAGI (reference sequence). The CDR3 runs to 16 residues. The rearrangement links TRBV6-6 to TRBJ2-3; D is possibly TRBD2 (6 bases). This specimen was CD4+ or CD8+ T cells sorted from blood, taken in a trial of the OX40 agonist ivuxolimab. The sequence derives from an adult with an advanced solid tumor such as melanoma, head and neck, liver or kidney cancer. CDR3 loop: CASSYSMVGRGDTQYF. The CDR3 DNA sequence: TGTGCCAGCAGTTACTCGATGGTCGGGCGGGGAGATACGCAGTATTTT.